The 32 T cell receptor beta chains reported below all come from one sample, sequenced in a study of OX40 agonist ivuxolimab in advanced cancers. Libraries were made using the immunoSEQ multiplex PCR assay. Drawn from immuneACCESS, this table holds only the in-frame rearrangements with V and J called that TCRdb kept. Clones are partly lost; checked studies trace under half to an unresolved V gene and leave the rest unexplained. Across this sample there are roughly 48,000 clones, with approximately 90% seen only once. Of the sample, 10% is held by the ten largest clones. The sample consisted of CD4+ or CD8+ T cells sorted from blood, taken in a trial of the OX40 agonist ivuxolimab. The receptors originated from an adult with an advanced solid tumor such as melanoma, head and neck, liver or kidney cancer.

This CDR3 is CASSQGYTGELFF. The CDR3 region has the DNA TGTGCCAGCAGCCAAGGATACACCGGGGAGCTGTTTTTT. The chain couples TRBV14 to TRBJ2-2; D unresolved. V was clipped by 1 base and J by 3 bases, with 3 bases between them. The germline gives CDR1 SGHDN, CDR2 FVKESK. The CDR3 loop spans 13 amino acids.

The J gene is TRBJ1-2, the V gene TRBV9; D not resolved. CDR1 is SGDLS, CDR2 YYNGEE, per germline. V lost 3 bases, J lost 0 bases, and 15 bases lay in between. There are 16 residues in the CDR3. DNA for the CDR3: TGTGCCAGCAGCGCCACCGGGATCCACTCTAACTATGGCTACACCTTC. Protein: CASSATGIHSNYGYTF.

J is TRBJ2-3 and V is TRBV18; 12 bases fit TRBD2. Trimming took 3 bases from V and 3 from J; bases not matched to a gene: 7. The length of the CDR3 is 17 residues. CDR1 and CDR2 from the germline V gene are KGHSH and LQKENI. The CDR3 DNA reads as TGTGCCAGCTCACCTTCCTCGACTAGCGGGAGAACAGATACGCAGTATTTT. Amino acid sequence: CASSPSSTSGRTDTQYF.

The chain is built from TRBV19 and TRBJ2-2; D may be TRBD1 (5 bases). V lost 5 bases, J lost 1 base, and 17 bases lay in between. This CDR3 is built from 17 residues. The germline V gene has CDR1 LNHDA and CDR2 SQIVND (reference sequence). In DNA form, the CDR3 reads TGTGCCAGTAGTTCCAACGGCAGGGCCCGGAACACCGGGGAGCTGTTTTTT. Encoded protein: CASSSNGRARNTGELFF.

V is TRBV5-6 and J is TRBJ1-5; D gene ambiguous. This CDR3 region has 16 residues. Germline V gene lookup returns CDR1 SGHDT and CDR2 YYEEEE. The V gene lost 0 bases and the J gene lost 4 bases, with 14 bases spanning the gap. The CDR3: CASSLGVTPRNQPQHF. The CDR3 region has the DNA TGTGCCAGCAGCTTGGGGGTGACGCCGAGAAATCAGCCCCAGCATTTT.

CDR3 DNA: TGTGCCTGGGAAGGGGGGACCGGTAGCAATCAGCCCCAGCATTTT. Translating gives CAWEGGTGSNQPQHF. This chain uses TRBV30 with TRBJ1-5; D is possibly TRBD1 (6 bases). CDR3 length: 15 residues. CDR1 and CDR2 from the germline V gene are GTSNPN and SVGIG (reference sequence). Trimming stripped 5 bases from V and 0 bases from J, with 14 bases between.

The V call is TRBV6-6, the J call TRBJ2-7, with no clear D. The CDR3 sequence is 11 residues long. V lost 9 bases to trimming and J lost 6 bases, with 12 bases between them. Per germline, CDR1 MNHNY and CDR2 SVGAGI (reference sequence). CDR3 DNA sequence: TGTGCCAGACAAAGCTATCCCGAGCAGTACTTC. Its translation: CARQSYPEQYF.

The chain combines TRBV7-2 with TRBJ1-2; unclear D gene. V gave up 1 base and J gave up 7 bases, with 16 bases separating them. Germline assignment: CDR1 SGHTA and CDR2 FQGNSA. The CDR3 loop spans 15 amino acids. The CDR3 is CASSLEGRGVSGYTF. CDR3 nucleotides: TGTGCCAGCAGCTTAGAAGGGCGCGGGGTTTCTGGCTACACCTTC. The variable domain in full, with the rest retrieved from reference TRBV7-2 and TRBJ1-2, is GAGVSQSPSNKVTEKGKDVELRCDPISGHTALYWYRQSLGQGLEFLIYFQGNSAPDKSGLPSDRFSAERTGGSVSTLTIQRTQQEDSAVYLCASSLEGRGVSGYTFGSGTRLTVV.

This clone was picked up a small number of times. The chain employs TRBV6-5 and TRBJ1-2; 9 nucleotides match TRBD1. Germline V lookup: CDR1 MNHEY, CDR2 SVGAGI. This CDR3 has 12 amino acids. J lost 2 bases, V lost 8 bases, and 0 bases had no gene match. The CDR3 here is CASGQGNYGYTF. DNA for the CDR3: TGTGCCAGCGGACAGGGGAACTATGGCTACACCTTC.

The chain combines TRBV27 with TRBJ2-5, with TRBD2 matching 8 bases. Germline loops: CDR1 MNHEY, CDR2 SMNVEV (reference sequence). The CDR3 extends over 13 amino acids. V lost 5 bases, J lost 5 bases, and 4 bases stayed unmatched. CDR3 protein: CASSPRGGETQYF. The CDR3 nucleotides read TGTGCCAGCAGTCCCCGGGGGGGGGAGACCCAGTACTTC.

The V and J genes are TRBV19 and TRBJ1-1, with a weak D call TRBD1 (5 bases). V gave up 6 bases and J gave up 11 bases, with 10 bases separating them. From germline, CDR1 is LNHDA and CDR2 SQIVND (reference sequence). The CDR3 sequence is 10 residues long. Here the CDR3 DNA reads TGTGCCAGTAGAACAGGAGAGGCTTTCTTT. Protein sequence: CASRTGEAFF.

The chain recombines TRBV19 with TRBJ2-1; 8 bases fit TRBD2. The length of the CDR3 is 15 residues. The V gene's germline CDR1 is LNHDA and CDR2 SQIVND (reference sequence). Germline trimming cut 5 bases from V and 4 bases from J; bases unmatched to any gene: 7. The CDR3 sequence is CASSPGASGYNEQFF. In DNA, the CDR3 is TGTGCCAGTAGTCCCGGGGCTAGCGGGTACAATGAGCAGTTCTTC.

The chain couples TRBV9 to TRBJ1-5, with D maybe TRBD1 (5 bases). Deletions cut 5 bases from V and 1 base from J, with 16 bases between. The CDR3 is 16 residues long. The germline V gene has CDR1 SGDLS and CDR2 YYNGEE. In nucleotides, the CDR3 is TGTGCCAGCAGGCCGGGGGGATTGGAGAGCAATCAGCCCCAGCATTTT. Translating gives CASRPGGLESNQPQHF.

The gene calls are TRBV9 and TRBJ2-5, with 9 bases that match TRBD2. V lost 3 bases and J lost 5; bases outside the gene matches: 8. Germline lookup yields CDR1 SGDLS and CDR2 YYNGEE. The CDR3 sequence is 15 residues long. The CDR3 region has the DNA TGTGCCAGCAGCGAGGGCCTAGCGGGATCTGAGACCCAGTACTTC. This encodes CASSEGLAGSETQYF.

The CDR3 loop reads CASSIYQAQETQYF. The CDR3 DNA sequence: TGTGCCAGCAGCATATACCAGGCCCAAGAGACCCAGTACTTC. The chain is built from TRBV7-9 and TRBJ2-5; no definite D call. The V gene's germline CDR1 is SEHNR and CDR2 FQNEAQ (reference sequence). Trimming pared 5 bases from V and 1 base from J, leaving 11 bases between. The CDR3 runs to 14 residues.

This clone appeared a single time. The chain joins TRBV19 to TRBJ2-7; TRBD1 might be the D (6 bases). The CDR3 length is 15 residues. Germline V gene lookup returns CDR1 LNHDA and CDR2 SQIVND (reference sequence). V lost 6 bases to trimming and J lost 0 bases, with 15 bases between them. CDR3: CASSLDRGSSYEQYF. CDR3 in DNA: TGTGCCAGTAGCCTTGATAGGGGGAGCTCCTACGAGCAGTACTTC.

This chain joins TRBV11-3 and TRBJ1-5; D remains ambiguous. The CDR3 covers 17 residues. The germline V gene encodes CDR1 SGHNT and CDR2 YENEEA. V dropped 0 bases and J dropped 3 bases, with 15 bases sitting between them. The CDR3 sequence: CASSLEVFSSINQPQHF. CDR3 sequence (DNA): TGTGCCAGCAGCTTAGAGGTCTTTTCCTCGATCAATCAGCCCCAGCATTTT. Full variable domain (outside the CDR3, taken from reference TRBV11-3 and TRBJ1-5): EAGVVQSPRYKIIEKKQPVAFWCNPISGHNTLYWYLQNLGQGPELLIRYENEEAVDDSQLPKDRFSAERLKGVDSTLKIQPAELGDSAVYLCASSLEVFSSINQPQHFGDGTRLSIL.

The chain recombines TRBV19 with TRBJ2-2; D ambiguous. The CDR3 is 18 amino acids. Germline CDR1 and CDR2: LNHDA and SQIVND (reference sequence). Trimming took off 3 bases at V and 4 bases at J, with 21 bases between the two ends. The DNA of the CDR3 is TGTGCCAGTAGTATCGGCCCTAGGGCGAGCGTGGGCACCGGGGAGCTGTTTTTT. It translates to CASSIGPRASVGTGELFF.

In this sample, this clone turned up a few times. The rearrangement links TRBV6-5 to TRBJ1-2, with a tentative D call TRBD1 (5 bases). This CDR3 contains 12 residues. Trimming shortened V by 2 bases and J by 7 bases, and 8 bases separated the two germline ends. From germline, CDR1 is MNHEY and CDR2 SVGAGI. CDR3 residues: CASSYAGGGYTF. The CDR3 nucleotides read TGTGCCAGCAGTTACGCGGGGGGTGGCTACACCTTC.

CDR3 DNA: TGTGCCATCAGTGAGTCCGGACAGGGAAGCTATGGCTACACCTTC. It codes for CAISESGQGSYGYTF. The chain is built from TRBV10-3 and TRBJ1-2; 8 bases are a match to TRBD1. CDR1 ENHRY and CDR2 SYGVKD come from the germline V gene. J was trimmed by 4 bases and V by 0 bases; bases with no gene match: 4. The CDR3 covers 15 residues.

V and J are TRBV5-4 and TRBJ1-2; tentative D call: TRBD1 (6 bases). Trimming stripped 4 bases from V and 4 bases from J, with 20 bases between. CDR1 and CDR2 from the germline V gene are SGHNT and YYREEE (reference sequence). CDR3 length: 16 residues. Here the CDR3 reads CASSPVVGGGAYGYTF. Written as DNA, the CDR3 is TGTGCCAGCAGCCCGGTAGTAGGGGGAGGGGCCTATGGCTACACCTTC.

The chain couples TRBV6-5 to TRBJ2-7, with a tentative D call TRBD1 (5 bases). V was clipped by 6 bases and J by 0 bases, with 9 bases between them. This CDR3 comprises 13 residues. CDR1 is MNHEY and CDR2 is SVGAGI in the germline V gene. CDR3 sequence (DNA): TGTGCCAGCAGCCTGACAGTCTCCTACGAGCAGTACTTC. Translated: CASSLTVSYEQYF.

V and J are TRBV28 and TRBJ2-7; D is perhaps TRBD1 or TRBD2 (5 bases each). V was cut by 1 base and J by 0 bases, with 10 bases left in between. CDR3 length equals 15 residues. The germline V gene has CDR1 MDHEN and CDR2 SYDVKM. The CDR3: CASSLLAGSSYEQYF. CDR3 sequence (DNA): TGTGCCAGCAGTTTATTAGCAGGGAGCTCCTACGAGCAGTACTTC.

The chain employs TRBV27 and TRBJ2-4, with D perhaps matching TRBD1 (6 bases). CDR1 is MNHEY and CDR2 is SMNVEV in the germline V gene (reference sequence). Trimming took off 5 bases at V and 0 bases at J, with 17 bases between the two ends. The CDR3 is 17 residues long. CDR3 nucleotides: TGTGCCAGCAGTACCCGGACAGATACCCTAGCCAAAAACATTCAGTACTTC. Amino acid sequence: CASSTRTDTLAKNIQYF.

The chain couples TRBV19 to TRBJ2-3; no definite D call. Germline-derived CDR1 and CDR2 are LNHDA and SQIVND (reference sequence). Trimming cost V 1 base and J 5 bases, with 4 bases left between them. The CDR3 spans 12 residues. The CDR3 here is CASSIARDTQYF. The CDR3 DNA reads TGTGCCAGTAGTATAGCGAGAGATACGCAGTATTTT.

The sample holds one count of this clone. The chain employs TRBV4-3 and TRBJ1-4; D ambiguous. The germline V gene has CDR1 LGHNA and CDR2 YSLEER. The CDR3 has 17 amino acids. Trimming took 0 bases from V and 4 from J, leaving 15 bases between them. CDR3 nucleotide sequence: TGCGCCAGCAGCCAAGATATGTTCAGTGAGTTTAATGAAAAACTGTTTTTT. It translates to CASSQDMFSEFNEKLFF.

V is TRBV27 and J is TRBJ2-2; D might be TRBD2 (6 bases). Germline V gene sequence: CDR1 MNHEY, CDR2 SMNVEV (reference sequence). There are 14 residues in the CDR3. The ends were cut back, 3 bases at V and 1 base at J, with 6 bases in the middle. CDR3 sequence: CASSFGGNTGELFF. In DNA form, the CDR3 reads TGTGCCAGCAGTTTCGGGGGGAACACCGGGGAGCTGTTTTTT.

The chain couples TRBV6-5 to TRBJ2-7; D might be TRBD1 (6 bases). Trimming removed 6 bases from V and 3 bases from J, with 18 bases in between. The germline gives CDR1 MNHEY, CDR2 SVGAGI. CDR3 length equals 15 residues. The CDR3 loop is CASSPGTNRGYEQYF. The DNA for the CDR3 is TGTGCCAGCAGCCCCGGGACAAATCGGGGCTACGAGCAGTACTTC.

DNA for the CDR3: TGTGCCAGCAGCTTAGTATCAGGGGGCGGCTACACCTTC. Translated, it gives CASSLVSGGGYTF. This rearrangement joins TRBV11-2 to TRBJ1-2, with 8 nucleotides matching TRBD1. V dropped 1 base and J dropped 8; count of bases not matched to a gene: 3. This CDR3 comprises 13 residues. Germline-derived CDR1 and CDR2 are SGHAT and FQNNGV.

The chain carries TRBV6-5 and TRBJ1-2, with D unresolved. The CDR3 spans 13 residues. CDR1 and CDR2 from the germline V gene are MNHEY and SVGAGI. Between the trimmed V and J ends, which lost 0 bases and 7 bases, there was a span of 9 bases. For the CDR3, the DNA is TGTGCCAGCAGTTACTCGCGGGTGGCTGGCTACACCTTC. This encodes CASSYSRVAGYTF.

The V call is TRBV5-4, the J call TRBJ2-6; the match to TRBD2 covers 9 bases. V trimming: 4 bases; J trimming: 2 bases; junction bases outside the gene matches: 7. The CDR3 is 17 residues long. Germline V gene lookup returns CDR1 SGHNT and CDR2 YYREEE (reference sequence). CDR3 sequence (DNA): TGTGCCAGCAGCCTTAGCGGGAGTGAAGCTGGGGCCAACGTCCTGACTTTC. Amino acids: CASSLSGSEAGANVLTF.

The V call is TRBV5-6, the J call TRBJ2-1; 7 positions agree with TRBD1. The V gene end was trimmed by 3 bases and the J gene end by 7 bases; junction bases not matched to a gene: 13. The CDR3 is made up of 16 amino acids. The germline V gene has CDR1 SGHDT and CDR2 YYEEEE. For the CDR3, the DNA is TGTGCCAGCAGCTCCTGGCGGCTCACAGGGGATAATGAGCAGTTCTTC. Its protein product is CASSSWRLTGDNEQFF.